Below, 12 T cell receptor beta chains from the same sample are listed, as sequenced in a study of cytomegalovirus exposure and HLA in healthy donors. Libraries were prepared by immunoSEQ multiplex PCR; TCRdb keeps only in-frame clonotypes and omits some of them. The sample lists about 330,000 clones, about 90% seen once, with about 1.2% in the top ten. Sequences were obtained from PBMCs. The receptors stem from a woman aged 25-40 years in good health and CMV-seropositive.

The rearrangement links TRBV4-1 to TRBJ1-4; tentatively, D is TRBD1 (5 bases). The CDR3 sequence is 17 residues long. V was cut by 2 bases and J by 5 bases, with 18 bases left in between. Germline V lookup: CDR1 MGHRA, CDR2 YSYEKL. The CDR3 sequence: CASSQPPGDRGNEKLFF. CDR3 sequence (DNA): TGCGCCAGCAGCCAACCCCCCGGAGATCGGGGCAATGAAAAACTGTTTTTT.

The J gene is TRBJ1-1, the V gene TRBV27, with no clear D. Germline V gene lookup returns CDR1 MNHEY and CDR2 SMNVEV (reference sequence). The germline V and J ends were trimmed by 6 bases and 1 base, with 15 bases remaining between them. CDR3 size: 15 residues. CDR3 sequence reads: CASSPRRTANTEAFF. The CDR3 DNA is TGTGCCAGCAGCCCTCGGAGAACTGCGAACACTGAAGCTTTCTTT.

This chain connects TRBV5-4 to TRBJ2-5; no clear D. V gave up 7 bases and J gave up 4 bases, with 17 bases separating them. Germline-derived CDR1 and CDR2 are SGHNT and YYREEE (reference sequence). The CDR3 loop spans 14 amino acids. The CDR3: CASRPPEKPETQYF. CDR3 nucleotides: TGTGCCAGCCGCCCTCCGGAGAAACCAGAGACCCAGTACTTC.

The chain links TRBV4-3 to TRBJ2-3; D is unresolved. Trimming left V 0 bases short and J 3 bases short, with 16 bases between. The CDR3 spans 17 residues. Germline CDR1 LGHNA, CDR2 YSLEER. The DNA of the CDR3 is TGCGCCAGCAGCCAAGACCCATCACAGTTTGGTACAGATACGCAGTATTTT. The encoded protein is CASSQDPSQFGTDTQYF.

V usage is TRBV27 and J usage is TRBJ1-4; D call uncertain. V lost 3 bases to trimming and J lost 6 bases, with 8 bases between them. Germline V gene sequence: CDR1 MNHEY, CDR2 SMNVEV (reference sequence). The CDR3 is 13 residues long. The CDR3 protein is CASSLTGDEKLFF. The CDR3 DNA follows: TGTGCCAGCAGTTTGACCGGCGATGAAAAACTGTTTTTT.

The rearrangement links TRBV5-1 to TRBJ2-1, with 9 bases aligning to TRBD2. V was clipped by 5 bases and J by 9 bases; unmatched bases: 15. The V gene's germline CDR1 is SGHRS and CDR2 YFSETQ. The CDR3 has 16 amino acids. CDR3 protein: CASSRDLSGRGGEQFF. The CDR3 nucleotides read TGCGCCAGCAGTCGAGACCTTAGCGGGAGAGGGGGTGAGCAGTTCTTC.

V gene TRBV4-1 combines with J gene TRBJ2-7; a possible D gene is TRBD2 (6 bases). CDR1 is MGHRA and CDR2 is YSYEKL in the germline V gene. The CDR3 is 13 residues long. V was clipped by 0 bases and J by 6 bases, with 9 bases between them. CDR3 DNA sequence: TGCGCCAGCAGCCAAGAGGACTATACCGAGCAGTACTTC. Residues: CASSQEDYTEQYF.

The rearrangement joins TRBV7-2 to TRBJ2-7, with D perhaps matching TRBD2 (6 bases). The CDR3 extends over 11 amino acids. The ends were cut back, 5 bases at V and 9 bases at J, with 11 bases in the middle. Germline V gene data show CDR1 as SGHTA and CDR2 as FQGNSA. CDR3 protein: CASSPGETQYF. Written as DNA, the CDR3 is TGTGCCAGCAGCCCGGGGGAGACGCAGTACTTC.

V and J are TRBV30 and TRBJ2-2, with D unclear. Deletions cut 4 bases from V and 7 bases from J, with 13 bases between. The V gene's germline CDR1 is GTSNPN and CDR2 SVGIG (reference sequence). CDR3 length: 13 amino acids. In DNA form, the CDR3 reads TGTGCCTGGAAAATGGGAATTCGCGGGGAGCTGTTTTTT. It codes for CAWKMGIRGELFF.

This clone was recorded a few times. This chain links TRBV19 with TRBJ2-7; a possible D gene is TRBD1 (6 bases). The germline V and J ends were trimmed by 6 bases and 0 bases, with 12 bases remaining between them. The germline gives CDR1 LNHDA, CDR2 SQIVND (reference sequence). CDR3 size: 14 residues. The CDR3 region has the DNA TGTGCCAGTAGGGACAGTGATAGCTCCTACGAGCAGTACTTC. This sequence encodes CASRDSDSSYEQYF.

CDR3 coding DNA: TGTGCCAGCAGTTCGGGACTCCTCATTCACGAGCAGTACTTC. This codes for CASSSGLLIHEQYF. The chain links TRBV27 to TRBJ2-7; a possible D gene is TRBD2 (6 bases). Germline V gives CDR1 MNHEY, CDR2 SMNVEV (reference sequence). This CDR3 is 14 amino acids long. V was clipped by 4 bases and J by 5 bases, with 15 bases between them.

The table lists this clone with a count of one. The V and J genes are TRBV7-8 and TRBJ1-6; D remains ambiguous. This CDR3 is 12 amino acids long. Germline values: CDR1 SGHVS, CDR2 FQNEAQ. The V end lost 3 bases, the J end lost 7 bases, and 4 bases lay between the germline ends. CDR3 loop: CASSFNNSPLHF. In DNA form, the CDR3 reads TGTGCCAGCAGCTTCAACAATTCACCCCTCCACTTT. The full variable domain, with the rest looked up from reference TRBV7-8 and TRBJ1-6, is GAGVSQSPRYKVAKRGQDVALRCDPISGHVSLFWYQQALGQGPEFLTYFQNEAQLDKSGLPSDRFFAERPEGSVSTLKIQRTQQEDSAVYLCASSFNNSPLHFGNGTRLTVT.